The 3 T cell receptor beta chains below were found in one sample sequenced in a study of hypomethylating agent response in myelodysplastic syndrome. Sequencing was performed with immunoSEQ multiplex PCR; in TCRdb, only in-frame clones are kept and a portion is missing. The table has 3,200 or so clones, about 88% seen once; the top ten hold roughly 21%. The material sequenced was bone marrow, taken before or after starting hypomethylating agent treatment for myelodysplastic syndrome (not recorded which). The receptors were sampled from a human donor with myelodysplastic syndrome.

The rearrangement joins TRBV30 to TRBJ2-2; D may be TRBD1 (5 bases). V lost 3 bases to trimming and J lost 4 bases, with 21 bases between them. The germline CDR1 and CDR2 sequences are GTSNPN and SVGIG (reference sequence). The CDR3 runs 17 residues. CDR3 protein: CAWSKAPWGGPTGELFF. The CDR3 bases are TGTGCCTGGAGCAAAGCACCCTGGGGCGGACCCACCGGGGAGCTGTTTTTT.

The chain is built from TRBV13 and TRBJ1-1; D is uncertain. Germline V gene data show CDR1 as PRHDT and CDR2 as FYEKMQ (reference sequence). Trimming shortened V by 0 bases and J by 1 base, and 3 bases separated the two germline ends. CDR3 length: 13 residues. CDR3 nucleotides: TGTGCCAGCAGCTTAGGCGGGAACACTGAAGCTTTCTTT. This translates into CASSLGGNTEAFF.

The chain couples TRBV4-2 to TRBJ2-1, with 8 nucleotides matching TRBD2. The CDR3 length is 16 residues. With V trimmed by 0 bases and J by 0 bases, 1 base remained unmatched. The germline V gene has CDR1 LGHNA and CDR2 YNFKEQ. CDR3 region: CASSQETSGSYNEQFF. The DNA for the CDR3 is TGTGCCAGCAGCCAAGAAACTAGCGGCTCCTACAATGAGCAGTTCTTC.